This T cell receptor (beta chain) derives from a study of blood T cell repertoires in COVID-19. Clones were sequenced by immunoSEQ multiplex PCR, and TCRdb holds only the in-frame ones, with some missing. Among 330,000 or so clones listed, about nine tenths were seen once. The CDR3 is made up of 11 amino acids. Germline loops: CDR1 DFQATT, CDR2 SNEGSKA (reference sequence). The V and J ends lost 6 bases and 2 bases respectively, with 8 bases between them. Regarding this clone: The sample contains more than one DNA sequence encoding this CDR3.

The chain is built from TRBV20-1 and TRBJ2-7, with a tentative D call TRBD2 (6 bases). Sequenced sample: peripheral blood. The receptor was isolated from a man aged 25 to 40 with COVID-19, enrolled during active disease. The CDR3 DNA is TGCAGTGCCGGGGGAGCCTACGAGCAGTACTTC. It specifies CSAGGAYEQYF.